The 31 T cell receptor beta chains reported below all come from one sample, sequenced in a study of post-analysis software for immune sequencing data. TCR beta cDNA libraries had unique molecular identifiers. A single record per CDR3 protein comes from TCRdb applying MiXCR to the PCR reads. The sample comprises under 200,000 distinct CDR3 sequences, 35% to 40% of which are singletons, and 25% to 35% rests with the top ten. This sample comprised blood, obtained after autologous hematopoietic stem cell transplantation. These receptors originate from a girl aged 5-17 years with multiple sclerosis.

The rearrangement links TRBV5-5 to TRBJ2-5, with 8 bases fitting TRBD1. Losses at the gene ends were 0 bases for V and 1 base for J; bases not matched to a gene: 5. This CDR3 is built from 16 residues. In germline, CDR1 is SGHKS, CDR2 YYEKEE (reference sequence). The CDR3 sequence is CASSLVPGGFQETQYF. The CDR3 nucleotides are TGTGCCAGCAGCTTGGTGCCAGGGGGCTTCCAAGAGACCCAGTACTTC.

The V and J genes are TRBV7-9 and TRBJ2-6, with a weak D call TRBD2 (6 bases). Trimming left V 2 bases short and J 4 bases short, with 21 bases between. The germline V gene has CDR1 SEHNR and CDR2 FQNEAQ (reference sequence). This CDR3 is built from 19 residues. CDR3 sequence (DNA): TGTGCCAGCAGCTTACCGACCCTAACATGGGGGGAAGGGGCCAACGTCCTGACTTTC. This codes for CASSLPTLTWGEGANVLTF.

A single count supports this clonotype. The chain uses TRBV18 and TRBJ1-1; the D gene is possibly TRBD1 (6 bases). Germline-derived CDR1 and CDR2 are KGHSH and LQKENI. V dropped 1 base and J dropped 1 base, with 16 bases sitting between them. The CDR3 runs to 17 residues. The CDR3 here is CASSPRTTGLGNTEAFF. CDR3 DNA: TGTGCCAGCTCACCACGGACTACAGGGTTAGGGAACACTGAAGCTTTCTTT.

J is TRBJ2-7 and V is TRBV7-6; D is perhaps TRBD1 or TRBD2 (6 bases each). Trimming shortened V by 5 bases and J by 2 bases, and 16 bases separated the two germline ends. CDR3 size: 15 residues. Germline CDR1 is SGHVS and CDR2 is FNYEAQ. The CDR3 reads CASSPLEGGPYEQYF. CDR3 DNA: TGTGCCAGCAGCCCCCTGGAAGGGGGGCCCTACGAGCAGTACTTC.

This clonotype was seen a few times. The J gene is TRBJ1-2, the V gene TRBV5-6; 7 bases match TRBD1. Germline loops: CDR1 SGHDT, CDR2 YYEEEE. The V gene end was trimmed by 7 bases and the J gene end by 2 bases; junction bases not matched to a gene: 11. CDR3 length: 15 residues. CDR3 loop: CASSPGHRGNYGYTF. The DNA of the CDR3 is TGTGCCAGCTCACCTGGGCACAGGGGAAACTATGGCTACACCTTC.

This clonotype was seen more than once but under ten times. The genes are TRBV11-3 and TRBJ2-5; the D is unclear. Deletions cut 4 bases from V and 2 bases from J, with 8 bases between. There are 13 residues in the CDR3. Germline CDR1 reads SGHNT; CDR2 reads YENEEA. CDR3 region: CASSSRKQETQYF. In DNA, the CDR3 is TGTGCCAGCAGCTCCAGGAAGCAAGAGACCCAGTACTTC.

The V gene is TRBV3-1, the J gene TRBJ2-1; D remains unclear. V was clipped by 0 bases and J by 8 bases, with 5 bases between them. The germline V gene encodes CDR1 LGHDT and CDR2 YNNKEL (reference sequence). This CDR3 is 12 amino acids long. CDR3 sequence (DNA): TGTGCCAGCAGCCAAGATTCCTATGAGCAGTTCTTC. Residues: CASSQDSYEQFF.

This clonotype came up a few times. The rearrangement links TRBV18 to TRBJ2-7, with 7 positions matching TRBD1. Germline V CDR1 and CDR2: KGHSH, LQKENI. CDR3 length: 16 residues. Trimming removed 3 bases from V and 6 bases from J; junction bases left unmatched: 14. The CDR3 reads CASSPERSDRASEQYF. CDR3 DNA: TGTGCCAGCTCACCTGAACGCTCCGACAGGGCCAGCGAGCAGTACTTC.

The V call is TRBV29-1, the J call TRBJ2-5; 8 bases align to TRBD1. The CDR3 runs to 15 residues. V shed 3 bases and J 2 bases; nucleotides not matched to a gene: 8. Germline lookup yields CDR1 SQVTM and CDR2 ANQGSEA. Written as DNA, the CDR3 is TGCAGCGTTGATCTCACAGGGGGTCGTCAAGAGACCCAGTACTTC. Translating gives CSVDLTGGRQETQYF.

This clonotype was detected a few times. This rearrangement joins TRBV10-3 to TRBJ2-5, with D tentatively TRBD1 or TRBD2 (5 bases each). The germline V gene has CDR1 ENHRY and CDR2 SYGVKD. Trimming left V 0 bases short and J 3 bases short, with 8 bases between. The CDR3 sequence is 14 residues long. CDR3 loop: CAISESGTKETQYF. CDR3 nucleotide sequence: TGTGCCATCAGTGAGTCGGGGACCAAAGAGACCCAGTACTTC.

This clonotype was seen a single time. The chain links TRBV3-1 to TRBJ2-1; possible D gene TRBD2, 6 bases. The CDR3 consists of 13 residues. The V gene's germline CDR1 is LGHDT and CDR2 YNNKEL (reference sequence). Trimming removed 5 bases at V and 4 bases at J, with 9 bases between. This chain's CDR3 is CASSSEGYNEQFF. CDR3 DNA: TGTGCCAGCAGCTCGGAGGGATACAATGAGCAGTTCTTC.

This clonotype has only a few counts. The genes are TRBV29-1 and TRBJ2-7, with D perhaps TRBD1 (6 bases). Trimming pared 3 bases from V and 0 bases from J, leaving 12 bases between. There are 14 residues in the CDR3. Germline V gene sequence: CDR1 SQVTM, CDR2 ANQGSEA. DNA of the CDR3: TGCAGCGTTGAGGGGGCACCGAGCTCCTACGAGCAGTACTTC. Protein: CSVEGAPSSYEQYF.

The count of this clonotype is one. V is TRBV20-1 and J is TRBJ1-2; a possible D gene is TRBD1 (5 bases). CDR1 is DFQATT, CDR2 SNEGSKA, per germline (reference sequence). The CDR3 totals 13 residues. V was clipped by 4 bases and J by 6 bases, with 15 bases between them. CDR3 region: CSAMAWGSDGYTF. The CDR3 DNA reads TGCAGTGCTATGGCTTGGGGGTCGGATGGCTACACCTTC.

The rearrangement links TRBV20-1 to TRBJ2-3; D remains unclear. The CDR3 has 12 residues. V was cut by 1 base and J by 4 bases, with 6 bases left in between. From germline, CDR1 is DFQATT and CDR2 SNEGSKA (reference sequence). The CDR3 nucleotides read TGCAGTGCTAGAGGGGTTGCAGATACGCAGTATTTT. Amino acids: CSARGVADTQYF.

This clonotype has only a few counts. The chain's CDR3 is CSVEVLGADEQFF. The CDR3 DNA sequence: TGCAGCGTTGAAGTATTGGGGGCGGATGAGCAGTTCTTC. This chain connects TRBV29-1 to TRBJ2-1, with D tentatively TRBD1 (6 bases). CDR1 and CDR2 (germline): SQVTM, ANQGSEA. V lost 1 base and J lost 8, with 12 bases in between. This CDR3 spans 13 amino acids.

Concerning this clonotype itself: The junction and the germline gene differ at one end; a read error may be behind it. The J gene is TRBJ2-3, the V gene TRBV20-1, with TRBD2 identical over 10 bases. Looked up from germline, CDR1 is DFQATT and CDR2 is SNEGSKA (reference sequence). There are 14 residues in the CDR3. DNA for the CDR3: TGCAGTGCTGGAGAGGGACTAGCGAGGGATACGCAGTATTTT. Encoded protein: CSAGEGLARDTQYF.

This chain links TRBV29-1 with TRBJ2-3, with TRBD1 matching over 7 bases. Germline CDR1 reads SQVTM; CDR2 reads ANQGSEA. The CDR3 totals 14 residues. The J segment lost 3 bases and the V segment lost 6 bases, leaving 9 bases of the junction unmatched. The CDR3 loop reads CSVPRQGLTDTQYF. CDR3 in DNA: TGCAGCGTCCCCCGACAGGGCCTAACAGATACGCAGTATTTT.

The V and J genes are TRBV6-2 or TRBV6-3 and TRBJ2-3; 9 positions agree with TRBD2. CDR1 is MNHEY and CDR2 is SVGEGT in the germline V gene. The CDR3 runs to 18 residues. V dropped 8 bases and J dropped 2; count of bases not matched to a gene: 17. Here the CDR3 DNA reads TGTGCCAGCCTGTCTTTCCCGGGGGTAGCGGGAGTCACAGATACGCAGTATTTT. The encoded protein is CASLSFPGVAGVTDTQYF.

This clonotype was recorded a few times. The rearrangement links TRBV7-2 to TRBJ1-5; D is perhaps TRBD1 (6 bases). Germline CDR1 is SGHTA and CDR2 is FQGNSA. CDR3 length equals 15 residues. V was clipped by 4 bases and J by 4 bases, with 14 bases between them. CDR3 DNA: TGTGCCAGCAGCTGGCCAGGGGAGCAGAATCAGCCCCAGCATTTT. Amino acid sequence: CASSWPGEQNQPQHF.

This chain links TRBV7-3 with TRBJ2-7; 11 bases align to TRBD2. The germline V gene has CDR1 SGHTA and CDR2 FQGTGA. The CDR3 length is 15 residues. Germline trimming cut 4 bases from V and 5 bases from J; bases unmatched to any gene: 7. Written as DNA, the CDR3 is TGTGCCAGCAGCTCCTTAGCGGGAGGGCCCCACGAGCAGTACTTC. Translation: CASSSLAGGPHEQYF.

This clonotype was detected only a few times. The rearrangement joins TRBV7-3 to TRBJ2-3; no clear D. Germline values: CDR1 SGHTA, CDR2 FQGTGA. The CDR3 sequence is 15 residues long. Trimming removed 5 bases from V and 2 bases from J, with 14 bases in between. The CDR3 DNA follows: TGTGCCAGCAGCGCCACTCCCCAATTCACAGATACGCAGTATTTT. This translates into CASSATPQFTDTQYF. The full variable domain, with the rest looked up from reference TRBV7-3 and TRBJ2-3, is GAGVSQTPSNKVTEKGKYVELRCDPISGHTALYWYRQSLGQGPEFLIYFQGTGAADDSGLPNDRFFAVRPEGSVSTLKIQRTERGDSAVYLCASSATPQFTDTQYFGPGTRLTVL.

This chain connects TRBV24-1 to TRBJ2-5, with D perhaps TRBD1 or TRBD2 (5 bases each). CDR1 is KGHDR and CDR2 is SFDVKD in the germline V gene. Between the trimmed V and J ends, which lost 7 bases and 1 base, there was a span of 15 bases. The CDR3 has 15 amino acids. In DNA, the CDR3 is TGTGCCACCAGCCCCGGGACCCCCTTCCAAGAGACCCAGTACTTC. Residues: CATSPGTPFQETQYF.

CDR3 in amino acids: CASTLNNYEQYF. The DNA of the CDR3 is TGTGCCAGCACCCTAAACAACTACGAGCAGTACTTC. The V gene is TRBV12-3 or TRBV12-4, the J gene TRBJ2-7; the D is unclear. Trimming left V 7 bases short and J 3 bases short, with 10 bases between. This CDR3 contains 12 residues.

This clonotype was detected a few times. This chain joins TRBV29-1 and TRBJ2-5, with D perhaps matching TRBD2 (5 bases). CDR1 and CDR2 (germline): SQVTM, ANQGSEA. The CDR3 is 12 residues long. The germline V and J ends were trimmed by 0 bases and 5 bases, with 7 bases remaining between them. CDR3 protein: CSVEDVAETQYF. CDR3 DNA: TGCAGCGTTGAAGACGTAGCGGAGACCCAGTACTTC.

The chain links TRBV10-3 to TRBJ2-7; 11 bases fit TRBD1. Germline loops: CDR1 ENHRY, CDR2 SYGVKD. With 6 bases clipped from V and 3 bases from J, the junction kept 4 bases outside the gene matches. This CDR3 region has 14 residues. CDR3 loop: CAIRLGTGGYEQYF. The CDR3, as DNA: TGTGCCATCAGGCTCGGGACAGGGGGCTACGAGCAGTACTTC.

The chain links TRBV7-9 to TRBJ1-2; D possibly corresponds to TRBD1 (5 bases). Germline V gene sequence: CDR1 SEHNR, CDR2 FQNEAQ (reference sequence). Trimming shortened V by 4 bases and J by 4 bases, and 25 bases separated the two germline ends. CDR3 length: 18 residues. CDR3 DNA sequence: TGTGCCAGCAGCTCCCTCAACCAGGGTTCACCCGCCTTCTATGGCTACACCTTC. Translating it yields CASSSLNQGSPAFYGYTF. The full variable domain, rest sourced from reference TRBV7-9 and TRBJ1-2, is DTGVSQNPRHKITKRGQNVTFRCDPISEHNRLYWYRQTLGQGPEFLTYFQNEAQLEKSRLLSDRFSAERPKGSFSTLEIQRTEQGDSAMYLCASSSLNQGSPAFYGYTFGSGTRLTVV.

The chain uses TRBV27 and TRBJ1-6, with 9 bases lining up with TRBD1. Germline CDR1 reads MNHEY; CDR2 reads SMNVEV (reference sequence). After removal of 5 bases from V and 12 bases from J, the junction contained 5 bases not matched to a gene. This CDR3 region has 13 residues. The CDR3 DNA is TGTGCCAGCAGTATGGACAGGGGACAACCCCTCCACTTT. Amino acids: CASSMDRGQPLHF.

V is TRBV4-3 and J is TRBJ1-4; D is uncertain. CDR3 length: 15 amino acids. CDR1 and CDR2 (germline): LGHNA, YSLEER. Trimming left V 0 bases short and J 2 bases short, with 7 bases between. This CDR3 is CASSQEGRTNEKLFF. The CDR3 bases are TGCGCCAGCAGCCAAGAGGGAAGGACTAATGAAAAACTGTTTTTT.

This clonotype was picked up a small number of times. This rearrangement joins TRBV20-1 to TRBJ2-1; 14 positions agree with TRBD2. The germline V gene has CDR1 DFQATT and CDR2 SNEGSKA (reference sequence). J was trimmed by 6 bases and V by 3 bases; bases with no gene match: 7. This CDR3 is built from 16 residues. The CDR3: CSASVGLAGGGNEQFF. CDR3 nucleotides: TGCAGTGCTAGTGTCGGACTAGCGGGAGGTGGCAATGAGCAGTTCTTC.

This chain uses TRBV5-6 with TRBJ2-3; 7 nucleotides line up with TRBD2. The CDR3 consists of 14 residues. From germline, CDR1 is SGHDT and CDR2 YYEEEE. V shed 4 bases, J shed 2 bases, and the junction held 4 bases outside the gene matches. The DNA of the CDR3 is TGTGCCAGCAGCCTGGCGGGAGCCACAGATACGCAGTATTTT. Its translation is CASSLAGATDTQYF.

This clonotype was detected only once. The chain carries TRBV27 and TRBJ2-1, with TRBD2 matching 7 bases. V lost 4 bases to trimming and J lost 8 bases; unmatched junction nucleotides: 17. The length of the CDR3 is 17 residues. Germline lookup yields CDR1 MNHEY and CDR2 SMNVEV (reference sequence). CDR3 loop: CASSWGGGIGSGHEQFF. The CDR3 DNA follows: TGTGCCAGCAGTTGGGGGGGTGGAATAGGGTCTGGGCATGAGCAGTTCTTC.